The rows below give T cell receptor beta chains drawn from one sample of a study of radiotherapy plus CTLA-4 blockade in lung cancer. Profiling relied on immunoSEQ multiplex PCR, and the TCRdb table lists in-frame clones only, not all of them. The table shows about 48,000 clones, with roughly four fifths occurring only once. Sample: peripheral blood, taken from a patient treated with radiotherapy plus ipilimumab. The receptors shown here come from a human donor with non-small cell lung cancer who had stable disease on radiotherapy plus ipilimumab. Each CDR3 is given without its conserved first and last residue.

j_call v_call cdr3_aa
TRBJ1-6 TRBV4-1 ASSQGRTAEGLPLH
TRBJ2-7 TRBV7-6 ASRGTSLRPSYEQY
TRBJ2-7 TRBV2 ASMLDRGPSYEQY
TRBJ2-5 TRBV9 ASSPGLAGNRETQY
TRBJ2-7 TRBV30 AWRGLAGAGEQY
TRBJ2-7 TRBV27 ASSLGAAREGYEQY
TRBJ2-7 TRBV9 ASSDPGLAGEQY
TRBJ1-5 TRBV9 ASSVGGDSRNQPQH
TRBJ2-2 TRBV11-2 ASNLVGGRHTGELF
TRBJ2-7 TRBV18 ASSGGVAGTYEQY
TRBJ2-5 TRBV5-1 ASSTGTGAETQY
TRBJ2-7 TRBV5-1 ASSLSSDYEQY
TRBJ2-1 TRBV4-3 ASSQEGRQGTYNEQF
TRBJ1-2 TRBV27 ASSPTYSGQLYGYT
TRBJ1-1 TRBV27 ASSDRANTEAF
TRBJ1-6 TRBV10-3 AIRGDRASPLH
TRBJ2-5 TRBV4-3 ASSPYYGTSGSGRETQY
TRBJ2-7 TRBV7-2 ASSLGPTGGAYEQY
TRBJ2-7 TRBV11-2 ASSLGFGGRASDEQY
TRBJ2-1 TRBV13 ASSPVAERNEQF
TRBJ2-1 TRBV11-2 ASSPGTASYNEQF
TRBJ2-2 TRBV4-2 ASSQDNDFSITGELF
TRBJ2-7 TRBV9 ASSPSQRGTGEQY
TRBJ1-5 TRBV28 ASSLLGANQPQH
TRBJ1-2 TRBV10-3 AISEYGRNYGYT
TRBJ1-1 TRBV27 ASSFAENTEAF
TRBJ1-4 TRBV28 ASSLFGPTNEKLF
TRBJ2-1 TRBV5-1 ASSSGDRAYNEQF
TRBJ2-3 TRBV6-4 ASSRVSTDTQY
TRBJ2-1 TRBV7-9 ASSPSHEQF
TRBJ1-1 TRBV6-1 ASSSLAALATEAF
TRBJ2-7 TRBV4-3 ASSQVTGSYEQY
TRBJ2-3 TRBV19 ASSIGLAGTDTQY